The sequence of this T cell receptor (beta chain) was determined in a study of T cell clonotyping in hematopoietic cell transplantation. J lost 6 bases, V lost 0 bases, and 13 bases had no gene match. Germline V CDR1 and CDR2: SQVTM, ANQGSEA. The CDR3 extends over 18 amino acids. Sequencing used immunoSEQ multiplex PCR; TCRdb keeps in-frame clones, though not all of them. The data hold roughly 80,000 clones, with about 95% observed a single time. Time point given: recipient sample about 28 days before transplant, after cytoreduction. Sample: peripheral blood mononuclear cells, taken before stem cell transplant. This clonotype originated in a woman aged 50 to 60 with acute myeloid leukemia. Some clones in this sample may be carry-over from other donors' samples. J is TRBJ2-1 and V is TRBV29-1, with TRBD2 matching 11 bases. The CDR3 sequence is CSVEDHPASGRRFNEQFF. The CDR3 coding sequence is TGCAGCGTTGAAGATCACCCGGCTAGCGGGAGGAGGTTCAATGAGCAGTTCTTC.